This TCR beta chain was sequenced for a study of beta chain features in type 1 diabetes. General observations from the study: Individuals with type 1 diabetes displayed fewer insertions and more deletions at VDJ junctions. The study found moderately but significantly shorter TCRB CDR3s in all four CD4+ subsets of Type 1 diabetes patients. A closer apparent resemblance between naive, central memory and Treg TCRB repertoires was seen in patients than in healthy donors.

Sorting based on CD45RO/CCR7/CD25/CD127/CD95/CD27 separated CD4+ naive, central memory, regulatory and stem cell-like memory cells. Germline V gene sequence: CDR1 LNHDA, CDR2 SQIVND (reference sequence). The CDR3 has 16 amino acids. V gave up 7 bases and J gave up 6 bases, with 21 bases separating them. This clone has a handful of counts. Its matching antigen is unknown. The entirety of the isolated RNA underwent reverse transcription, so expressed TCRB transcripts were sequenced. TCRdb keeps only in-frame clones here, not all; method: immunoSEQ multiplex PCR. The sample contains approximately 16,000 clones, 55% to 75% of which appear only once.

V and J are TRBV19 and TRBJ2-2, with D maybe TRBD1 (5 bases). This clonotype was sampled from a man aged 25-45 years with type 1 diabetes. The material sequenced was stem cell memory CD4+ T cells from blood. CDR3 amino acids: CASNHMPRGRAGELFF. The CDR3 DNA reads TGTGCCAGTAACCATATGCCTAGGGGCAGAGCCGGGGAGCTGTTTTTT.